This T cell receptor (beta chain) was retrieved from a study of T cells in Graves' hyperthyroidism and ophthalmopathy. Points from the study as a whole: In blood, most of the thyroid clonotypes expanded above 0.001 were also present. A 13 V-J model separated ophthalmopathy from stable hyperthyroidism.

The TCR beta CDR3 regions underwent amplification using RNA transcripts as the source. During a first-round RT-PCR of the TCR CDR3, the HTBI primer set was used. TCRdb processed the multiplex PCR reads anew with MiXCR; each CDR3 protein has one entry. The sample records around 620,000 distinct CDR3 sequences, approximately 44% being singletons. Germline values: CDR1 SEHNR, CDR2 FQNEAQ (reference sequence). This CDR3 spans 12 amino acids. The V and J ends lost 2 bases and 5 bases respectively, with 6 bases between them. This clonotype was recorded many times. Its cognate antigen is unknown. This clonotype originated in an adult woman with Graves' disease, either hyperthyroidism or ophthalmopathy (not recorded which). This chain connects TRBV7-9 to TRBJ2-5, with unresolved D. Sequences were obtained from peripheral blood or thyroid tissue (not recorded which). In DNA, the CDR3 is TGTGCCAGCAGCTTAATCGGGGAGACCCAGTACTTC. Residues: CASSLIGETQYF. The full variable domain, with the rest looked up from reference TRBV7-9 and TRBJ2-5, is DTGVSQNPRHKITKRGQNVTFRCDPISEHNRLYWYRQTLGQGPEFLTYFQNEAQLEKSRLLSDRFSAERPKGSFSTLEIQRTEQGDSAMYLCASSLIGETQYFGPGTRLLVL.